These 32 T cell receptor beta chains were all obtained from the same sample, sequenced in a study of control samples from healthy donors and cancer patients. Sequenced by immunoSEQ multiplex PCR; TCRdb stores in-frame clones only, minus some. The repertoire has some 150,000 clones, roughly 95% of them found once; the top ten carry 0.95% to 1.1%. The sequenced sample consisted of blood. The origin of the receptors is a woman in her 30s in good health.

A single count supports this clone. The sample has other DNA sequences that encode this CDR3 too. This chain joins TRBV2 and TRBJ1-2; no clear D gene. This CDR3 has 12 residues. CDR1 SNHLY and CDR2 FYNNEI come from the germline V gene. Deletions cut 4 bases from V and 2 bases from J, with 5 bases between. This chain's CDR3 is CASSVVNYGYTF. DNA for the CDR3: TGTGCCAGCAGTGTGGTGAACTATGGCTACACCTTC. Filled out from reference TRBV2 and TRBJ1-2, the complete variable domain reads EPEVTQTPSHQVTQMGQEVILRCVPISNHLYFYWYRQILGQKVEFLVSFYNNEISEKSEIFDDQFSVERPDGSNFTLKIRSTKLEDSAMYFCASSVVNYGYTFGSGTRLTVV.

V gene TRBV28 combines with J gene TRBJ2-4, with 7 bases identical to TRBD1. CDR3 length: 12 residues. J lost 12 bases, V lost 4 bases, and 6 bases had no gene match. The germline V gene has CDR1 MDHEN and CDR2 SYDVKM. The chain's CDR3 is CASSYRGRNQYF. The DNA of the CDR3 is TGTGCCAGCAGTTACAGGGGTCGTAATCAGTACTTC. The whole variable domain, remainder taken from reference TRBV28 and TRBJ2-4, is DVKVTQSSRYLVKRTGEKVFLECVQDMDHENMFWYRQDPGLGLRLIYFSYDVKMKEKGDIPEGYSVSREKKERFSLILESASTNQTSMYLCASSYRGRNQYFGAGTRLSVL.

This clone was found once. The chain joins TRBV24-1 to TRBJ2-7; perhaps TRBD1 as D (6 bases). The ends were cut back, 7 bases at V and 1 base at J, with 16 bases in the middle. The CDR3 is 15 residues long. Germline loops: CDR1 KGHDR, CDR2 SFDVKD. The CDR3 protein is CATSPTGPGSYEQYF. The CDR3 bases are TGTGCCACCAGCCCGACAGGACCCGGATCCTACGAGCAGTACTTC.

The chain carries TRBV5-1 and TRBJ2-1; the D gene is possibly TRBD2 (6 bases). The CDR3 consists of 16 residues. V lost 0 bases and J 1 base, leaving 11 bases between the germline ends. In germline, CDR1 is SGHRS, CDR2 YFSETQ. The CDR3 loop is CASSLEWAGSYNEQFF. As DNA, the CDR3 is TGCGCCAGCAGCTTGGAGTGGGCGGGATCCTACAATGAGCAGTTCTTC.

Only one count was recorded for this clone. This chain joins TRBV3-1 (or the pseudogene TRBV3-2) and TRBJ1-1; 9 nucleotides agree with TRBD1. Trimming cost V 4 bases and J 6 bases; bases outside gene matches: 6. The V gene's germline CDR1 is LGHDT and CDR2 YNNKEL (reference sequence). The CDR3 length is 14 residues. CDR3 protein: CASSRGQGIPEAFF. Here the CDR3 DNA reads TGTGCCAGCAGCCGGGGACAGGGTATACCTGAAGCTTTCTTT.

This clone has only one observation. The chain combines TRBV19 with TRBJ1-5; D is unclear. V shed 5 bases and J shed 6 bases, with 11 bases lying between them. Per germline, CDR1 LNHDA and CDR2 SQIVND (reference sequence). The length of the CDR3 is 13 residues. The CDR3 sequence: CASSRAWGQPQHF. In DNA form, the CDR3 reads TGTGCCAGTAGTCGAGCGTGGGGTCAGCCCCAGCATTTT.

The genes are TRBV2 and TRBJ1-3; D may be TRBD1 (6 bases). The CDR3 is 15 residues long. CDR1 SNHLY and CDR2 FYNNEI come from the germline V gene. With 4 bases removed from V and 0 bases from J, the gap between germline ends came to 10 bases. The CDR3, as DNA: TGTGCCAGCAGTGGGGACATAAACTCTGGAAACACCATATATTTT. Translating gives CASSGDINSGNTIYF.

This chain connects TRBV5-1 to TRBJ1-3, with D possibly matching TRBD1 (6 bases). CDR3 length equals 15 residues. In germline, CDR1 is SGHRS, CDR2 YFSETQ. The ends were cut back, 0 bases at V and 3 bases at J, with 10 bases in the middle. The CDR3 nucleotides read TGCGCCAGCAGCTTGGCAGGGGTTGATGGAAACACCATATATTTT. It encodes CASSLAGVDGNTIYF.

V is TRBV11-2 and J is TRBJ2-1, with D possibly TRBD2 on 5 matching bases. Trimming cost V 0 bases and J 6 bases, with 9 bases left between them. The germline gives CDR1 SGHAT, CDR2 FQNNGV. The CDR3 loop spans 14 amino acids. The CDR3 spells CASSLERGSNEQFF. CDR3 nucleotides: TGTGCCAGCAGCTTAGAGCGAGGGAGCAATGAGCAGTTCTTC. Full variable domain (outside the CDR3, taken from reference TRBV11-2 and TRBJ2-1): EAGVAQSPRYKIIEKRQSVAFWCNPISGHATLYWYQQILGQGPKLLIQFQNNGVVDDSQLPKDRFSAERLKGVDSTLKIQPAKLEDSAVYLCASSLERGSNEQFFGPGTRLTVL.

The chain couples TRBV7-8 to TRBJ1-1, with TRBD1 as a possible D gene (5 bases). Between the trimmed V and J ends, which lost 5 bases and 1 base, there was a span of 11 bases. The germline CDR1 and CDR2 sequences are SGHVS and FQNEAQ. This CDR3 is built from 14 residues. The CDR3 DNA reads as TGTGCCAGCAGCATCAGGGTTGAGAACACTGAAGCTTTCTTT. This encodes CASSIRVENTEAFF.

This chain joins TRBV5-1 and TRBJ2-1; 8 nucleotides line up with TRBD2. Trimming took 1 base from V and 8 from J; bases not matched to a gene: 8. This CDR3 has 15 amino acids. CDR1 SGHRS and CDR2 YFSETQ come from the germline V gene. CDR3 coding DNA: TGCGCCAGCAGCTTGTTAGCGGGGAAAAGGGATGAGCAGTTCTTC. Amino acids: CASSLLAGKRDEQFF.

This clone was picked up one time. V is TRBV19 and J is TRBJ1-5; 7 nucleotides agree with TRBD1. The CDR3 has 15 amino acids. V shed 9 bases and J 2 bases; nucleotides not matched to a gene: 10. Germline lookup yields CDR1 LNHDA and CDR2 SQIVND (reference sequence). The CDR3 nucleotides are TGTGCCAGCGCTACAGGGGCATCGGGCAATCAGCCCCAGCATTTT. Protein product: CASATGASGNQPQHF.

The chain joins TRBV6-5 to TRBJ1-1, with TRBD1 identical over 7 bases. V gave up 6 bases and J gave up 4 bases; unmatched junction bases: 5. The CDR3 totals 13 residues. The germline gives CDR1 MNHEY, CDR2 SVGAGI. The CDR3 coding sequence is TGTGCCAGCAGGGAGACAGGGTCCACTGAAGCTTTCTTT. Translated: CASRETGSTEAFF.

The CDR3 DNA sequence: TGTGCCAGTAGTACCCAACAGGGGGCGTACCCCAATCAGCCCCAGCATTTT. Translated, it gives CASSTQQGAYPNQPQHF. The V and J genes are TRBV19 and TRBJ1-5; 9 bases match TRBD1. CDR1 and CDR2 (germline): LNHDA, SQIVND (reference sequence). CDR3 length: 17 residues. V dropped 4 bases and J dropped 3; count of bases not matched to a gene: 10.

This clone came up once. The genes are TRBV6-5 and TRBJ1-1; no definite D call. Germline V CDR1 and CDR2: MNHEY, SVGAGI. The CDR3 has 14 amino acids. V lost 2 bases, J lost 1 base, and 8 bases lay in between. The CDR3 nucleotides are TGTGCCAGCAGTTACGCCTGGGGGAACACTGAAGCTTTCTTT. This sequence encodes CASSYAWGNTEAFF.

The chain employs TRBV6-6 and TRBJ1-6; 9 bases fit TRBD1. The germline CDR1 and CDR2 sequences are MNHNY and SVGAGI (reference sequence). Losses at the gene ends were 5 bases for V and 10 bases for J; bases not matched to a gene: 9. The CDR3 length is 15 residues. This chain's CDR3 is CASSRRTGEDSPLHF. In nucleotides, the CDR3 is TGTGCCAGCAGTAGACGGACAGGGGAGGACTCACCCCTCCACTTT.

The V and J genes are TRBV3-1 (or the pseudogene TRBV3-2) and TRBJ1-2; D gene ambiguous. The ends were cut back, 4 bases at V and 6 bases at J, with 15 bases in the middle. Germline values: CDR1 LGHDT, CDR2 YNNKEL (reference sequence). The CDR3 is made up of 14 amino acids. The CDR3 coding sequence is TGTGCCAGCAGCCCAAGGTGGACTCTTGATGGCTACACCTTC. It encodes CASSPRWTLDGYTF.

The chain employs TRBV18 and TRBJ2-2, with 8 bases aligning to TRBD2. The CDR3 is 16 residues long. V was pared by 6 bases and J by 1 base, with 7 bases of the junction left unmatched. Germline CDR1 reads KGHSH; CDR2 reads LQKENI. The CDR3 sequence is CASSRLAGMNTGELFF. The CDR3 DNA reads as TGTGCCAGCTCTCGCTTAGCGGGGATGAACACCGGGGAGCTGTTTTTT.

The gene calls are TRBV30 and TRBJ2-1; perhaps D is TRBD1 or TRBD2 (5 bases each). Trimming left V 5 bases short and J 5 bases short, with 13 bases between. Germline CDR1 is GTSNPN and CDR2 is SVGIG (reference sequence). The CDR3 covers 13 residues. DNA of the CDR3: TGTGCCTGGCCCCCGGGACCTAACAATGAGCAGTTCTTC. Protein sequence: CAWPPGPNNEQFF. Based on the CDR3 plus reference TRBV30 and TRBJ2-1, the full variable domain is SQTIHQWPATLVQPVGSPLSLECTVEGTSNPNLYWYRQAAGRGLQLLFYSVGIGQISSEVPQNLSASRPQDRQFILSSKKLLLSDSGFYLCAWPPGPNNEQFFGPGTRLTVL.

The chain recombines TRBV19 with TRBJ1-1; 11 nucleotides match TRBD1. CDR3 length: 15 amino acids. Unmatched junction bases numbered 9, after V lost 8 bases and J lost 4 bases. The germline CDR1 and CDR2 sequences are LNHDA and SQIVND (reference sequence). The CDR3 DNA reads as TGTGCCAGTCATAACCCCGGGACAGGGGGCACTGAAGCTTTCTTT. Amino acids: CASHNPGTGGTEAFF.

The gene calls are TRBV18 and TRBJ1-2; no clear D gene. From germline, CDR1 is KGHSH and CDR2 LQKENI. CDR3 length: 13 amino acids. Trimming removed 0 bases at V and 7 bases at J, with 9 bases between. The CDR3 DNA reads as TGTGCCAGCTCACCACCATCCGGGTCTGGCTACACCTTC. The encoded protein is CASSPPSGSGYTF.

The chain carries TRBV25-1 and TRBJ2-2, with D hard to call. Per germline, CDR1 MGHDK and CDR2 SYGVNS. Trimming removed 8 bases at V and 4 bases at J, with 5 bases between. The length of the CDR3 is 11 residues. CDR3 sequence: CASGVTGELFF. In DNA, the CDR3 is TGTGCCAGCGGTGTCACCGGGGAGCTGTTTTTT.

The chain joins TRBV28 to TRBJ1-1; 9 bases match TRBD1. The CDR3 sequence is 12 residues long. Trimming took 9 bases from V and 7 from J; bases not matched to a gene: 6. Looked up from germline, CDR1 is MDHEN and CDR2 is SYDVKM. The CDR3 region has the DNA TGTGCCAGTAAAGACAGGGGGTTTGAAGCTTTCTTT. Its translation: CASKDRGFEAFF.

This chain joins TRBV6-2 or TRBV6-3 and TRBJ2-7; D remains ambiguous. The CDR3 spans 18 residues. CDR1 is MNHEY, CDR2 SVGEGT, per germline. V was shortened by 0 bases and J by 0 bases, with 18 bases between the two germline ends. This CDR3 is CASSYSYEAGNDSYEQYF. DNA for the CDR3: TGTGCCAGCAGTTACTCGTATGAGGCAGGTAATGACTCCTACGAGCAGTACTTC.

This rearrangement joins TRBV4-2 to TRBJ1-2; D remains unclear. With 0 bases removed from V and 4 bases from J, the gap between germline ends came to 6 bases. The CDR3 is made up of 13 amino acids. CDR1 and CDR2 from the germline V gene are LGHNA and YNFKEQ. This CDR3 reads CASSQELAYGYTF. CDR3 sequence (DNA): TGTGCCAGCAGCCAAGAGTTGGCCTATGGCTACACCTTC.

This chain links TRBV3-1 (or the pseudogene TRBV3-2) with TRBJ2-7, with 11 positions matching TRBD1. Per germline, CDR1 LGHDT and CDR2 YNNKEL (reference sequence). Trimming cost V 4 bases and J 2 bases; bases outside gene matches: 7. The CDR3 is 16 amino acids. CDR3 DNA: TGTGCCAGCAGCCGCGGATTGGGACAGGGGGCCTACGAGCAGTACTTC. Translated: CASSRGLGQGAYEQYF.

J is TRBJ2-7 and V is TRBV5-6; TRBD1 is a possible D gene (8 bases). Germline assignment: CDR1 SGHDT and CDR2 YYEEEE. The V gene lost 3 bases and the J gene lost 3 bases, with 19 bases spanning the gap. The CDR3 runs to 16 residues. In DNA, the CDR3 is TGTGCCAGCAGCTCCGACAGGGGAGGGCTTTTCTACGAGCAGTACTTC. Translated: CASSSDRGGLFYEQYF. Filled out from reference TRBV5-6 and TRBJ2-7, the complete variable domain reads DAGVTQSPTHLIKTRGQQVTLRCSPKSGHDTVSWYQQALGQGPQFIFQYYEEEERQRGNFPDRFSGHQFPNYSSELNVNALLLGDSALYLCASSSDRGGLFYEQYFGPGTRLTVT.

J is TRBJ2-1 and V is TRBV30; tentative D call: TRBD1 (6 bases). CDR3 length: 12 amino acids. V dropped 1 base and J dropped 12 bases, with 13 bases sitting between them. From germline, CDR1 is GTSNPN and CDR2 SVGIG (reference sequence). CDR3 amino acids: CAWSERHRAQFF. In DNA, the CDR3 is TGTGCCTGGAGTGAAAGGCACAGGGCGCAGTTCTTC.

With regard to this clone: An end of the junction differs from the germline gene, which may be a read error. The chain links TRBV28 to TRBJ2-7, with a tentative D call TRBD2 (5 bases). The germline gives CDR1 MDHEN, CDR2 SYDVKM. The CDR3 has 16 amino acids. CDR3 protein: CASSSLQWRALYQQYF. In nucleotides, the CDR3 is TGTGCCAGCAGTTCCTTACAGTGGCGGGCCCTCTACCAGCAGTACTTC.

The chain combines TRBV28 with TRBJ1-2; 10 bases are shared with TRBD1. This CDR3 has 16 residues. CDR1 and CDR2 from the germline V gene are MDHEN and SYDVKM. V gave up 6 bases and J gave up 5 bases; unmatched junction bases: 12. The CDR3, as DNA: TGTGCCAGCAGCCGTAGACAGGGGGCGAGTTCTTATGGCTACACCTTC. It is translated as CASSRRQGASSYGYTF.

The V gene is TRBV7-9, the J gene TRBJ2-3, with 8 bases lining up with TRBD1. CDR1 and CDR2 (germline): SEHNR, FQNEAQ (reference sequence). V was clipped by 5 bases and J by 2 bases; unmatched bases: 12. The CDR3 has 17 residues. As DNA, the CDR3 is TGTGCCAGCAGCCGCACCCCGGGGGACAGGAACACAGATACGCAGTATTTT. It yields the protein CASSRTPGDRNTDTQYF.

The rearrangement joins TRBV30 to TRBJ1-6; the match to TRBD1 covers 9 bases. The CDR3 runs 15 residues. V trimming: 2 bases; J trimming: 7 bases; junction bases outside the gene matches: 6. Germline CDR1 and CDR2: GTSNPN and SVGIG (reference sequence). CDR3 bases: TGTGCCTGGAGTACGGGACAGGGTGGAAATTCACCCCTCCACTTT. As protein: CAWSTGQGGNSPLHF. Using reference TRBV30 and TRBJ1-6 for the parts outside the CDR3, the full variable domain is SQTIHQWPATLVQPVGSPLSLECTVEGTSNPNLYWYRQAAGRGLQLLFYSVGIGQISSEVPQNLSASRPQDRQFILSSKKLLLSDSGFYLCAWSTGQGGNSPLHFGNGTRLTVT.